This T cell receptor (beta chain) was identified during a study of PD-1 blockade in mismatch repair-deficient tumors (dated by TCRdb to about 2017). Turning to the overall study: Between late 2013 and late 2016, approximately 90 consecutive patients with approximately 12 mismatch repair-deficient cancer types, all previously treated and progressing, were enrolled in the trial. Tumor-associated T cell clones were tracked in the peripheral blood of patients responding to PD-1 blockade by deep sequencing of TCR CDR3 regions. The paper as a whole reports these results and caveats: Clones residing in the tumor, which were often undetectable in blood before treatment, expanded quickly after pembrolizumab and then contracted, generally before radiologic responses.

Worth noting for this clone: Its antigen is unknown. Per-base qualities were not stored, and no clone one base away is much larger.

Reading the germline V gene (reference sequence) gives CDR1 LNHDA and CDR2 SQIVND. From the cysteine through the phenylalanine, the CDR3 covers 14 amino acids. Only the CDR3 DNA is retained, 42 bases long and in frame from the first base. V is cut by 4 bases and J by 3 bases, and the space between the germline ends is 11 bases. To prepare the library, the immunoSEQ multiplex PCR assay was applied. Here the immuneACCESS table is served through TCRdb, limited to in-frame sequences with V and J called. Missing clones are a known gap in these copies; in checked studies unresolved V genes cover under half, and the rest lacks a known reason. This sample gives around 100,000 clones in total; about 83% of them show up just once. The top ten hold about 4.7% of the sample. Mismatch repair deficiency was established in every enrolled patient by polymerase chain reaction or immunohistochemistry. TCR sequencing was performed for three patients who responded to pembrolizumab therapy. The phase II trial prospectively evaluated PD-1 blockade with pembrolizumab in advanced mismatch repair-deficient cancers, independent of tissue of origin. Peripheral blood T cell samples were serially collected before and at multiple times after PD-1 blockade was started. The timing of each blood sample was reported as weeks after the first dose of pembrolizumab.

The rearrangement combines TRBV19 with TRBJ2-3, with no confident D gene call. The sample in question was peripheral blood, obtained just over 59 weeks after starting pembrolizumab. The sequence was obtained from an adult with mismatch repair-deficient cancer. The nucleotides read TGTGCCAGTAGTACGAGGCCTCCGACAGATACGCAGTATTTT. Translated, this is CASSTRPPTDTQYF.